This TCR beta chain was captured by sequencing in a study of T cell repertoires in MIS-A myocarditis (dated by TCRdb to between 2021 and 2022). The QIAamp DNA FFPE kit was used to extract genomic DNA from formalin-fixed paraffin-embedded autopsy tissue. Turning to this clone: This clone's antigen is unknown. Base-call qualities are not available, and no considerably larger clone is one nucleotide away.

Amplification of TCRbeta CDR3 regions relied on the immunoSEQ bias-controlled multiplex PCR, followed by high-throughput sequencing. As for how the authors treated the data: CDR3 sequences were collapsed and filtered with the immunoSEQ vendor pipeline, and the abundance and frequency of each unique TCRbeta CDR3 were thereby quantified. CD-HIT clustered dominant CDR3 amino acid sequences with SARS-CoV-2-specific ImmuneCODE TCRbeta sequences at a 90% global sequence identity threshold. Clones with frequencies of 0.1 to 1 were classed as hyperexpanded, and 0.01 to 0.1 as large. For the dominant clones, CDR3 amino acid sequences and V and J gene assignments were confirmed with MiXCR. The R stringdist package was used to calculate Levenshtein distances between the patient clonotypes and the ImmuneCODE hits. What TCRdb holds here is the immuneACCESS table cut down to in-frame rearrangements. Part of the clones is not present; checked against another copy, under half of the missing clones reflect an unresolved V gene, and the others are unexplained. The V and J calls and the clone size are those of that table, but D and trimming were determined from the DNA. This sample holds 15,000 or so clones; around 70% were observed only once. Together, the top ten hold roughly 61% of the sample.

The germline V gene sets CDR1 to MDHEN and CDR2 to SYDVKM. The CDR3 holds 14 amino acids from the cysteine to the phenylalanine. The kept DNA is CDR3 alone, 42 bases in frame from the first base. V sheds 5 bases and J sheds 0 bases, leaving 7 bases between their ends. Sequenced input: left ventricle heart tissue obtained at autopsy. The sample's cell subset or site, from its label and the paper: cardiac tissue sample (left or right ventricle, interventricular septum, or pericardium). In this chain, TRBV28 is recombined with TRBJ2-2, with the D segment identity uncertain. This sequence originates from a man between 18 and 35 years old with fulminant myocarditis from multisystem inflammatory syndrome in adults (MIS-A) after COVID-19. The CDR3 corresponds to CASSPQTNTGELFF. The base sequence is TGTGCCAGCAGTCCCCAAACGAACACCGGGGAGCTGTTTTTT. Full variable domain (CDR3 extended with the reference TRBV28 and TRBJ2-2 proteins): DVKVTQSSRYLVKRTGEKVFLECVQDMDHENMFWYRQDPGLGLRLIYFSYDVKMKEKGDIPEGYSVSREKKERFSLILESASTNQTSMYLCASSPQTNTGELFFGEGSRLTVL.